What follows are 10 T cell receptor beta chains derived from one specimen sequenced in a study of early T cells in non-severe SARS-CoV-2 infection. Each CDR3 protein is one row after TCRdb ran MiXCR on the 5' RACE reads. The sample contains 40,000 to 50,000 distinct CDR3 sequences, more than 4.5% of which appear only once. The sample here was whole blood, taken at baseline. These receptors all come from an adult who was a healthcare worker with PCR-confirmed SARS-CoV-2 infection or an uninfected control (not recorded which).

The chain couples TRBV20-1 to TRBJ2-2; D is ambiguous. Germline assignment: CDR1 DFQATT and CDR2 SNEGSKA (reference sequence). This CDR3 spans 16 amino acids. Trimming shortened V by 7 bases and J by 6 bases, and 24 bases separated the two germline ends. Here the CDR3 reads CSVPPPRAKLAGELFF. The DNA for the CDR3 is TGCAGTGTCCCTCCCCCAAGGGCCAAGCTGGCCGGGGAGCTGTTTTTT.

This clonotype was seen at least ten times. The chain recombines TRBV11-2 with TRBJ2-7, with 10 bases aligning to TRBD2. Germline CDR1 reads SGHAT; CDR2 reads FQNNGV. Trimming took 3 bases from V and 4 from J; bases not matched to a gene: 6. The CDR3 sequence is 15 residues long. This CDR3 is CASSLAGTSEYEQYF. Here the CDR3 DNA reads TGTGCCAGCAGCTTGGCCGGGACTAGCGAATACGAGCAGTACTTC.

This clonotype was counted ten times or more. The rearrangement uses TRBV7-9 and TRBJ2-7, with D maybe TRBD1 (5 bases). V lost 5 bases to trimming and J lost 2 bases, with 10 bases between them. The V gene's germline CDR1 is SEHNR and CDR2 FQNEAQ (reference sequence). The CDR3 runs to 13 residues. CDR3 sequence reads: CASSPRQTYEQYF. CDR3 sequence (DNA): TGTGCCAGCAGCCCCCGACAGACCTACGAGCAGTACTTC.

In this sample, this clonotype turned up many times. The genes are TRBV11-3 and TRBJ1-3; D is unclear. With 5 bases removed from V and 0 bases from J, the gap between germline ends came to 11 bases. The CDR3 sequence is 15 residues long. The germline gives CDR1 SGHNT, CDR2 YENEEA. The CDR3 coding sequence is TGTGCCAGCAGCCAATCCGGATCCTCTGGAAACACCATATATTTT. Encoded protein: CASSQSGSSGNTIYF.

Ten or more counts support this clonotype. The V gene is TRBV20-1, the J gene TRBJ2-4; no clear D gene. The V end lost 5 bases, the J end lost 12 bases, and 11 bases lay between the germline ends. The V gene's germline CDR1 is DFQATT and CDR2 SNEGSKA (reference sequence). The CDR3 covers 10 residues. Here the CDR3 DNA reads TGCAGTGCTGTCCGGAAAACTCAGTACTTC. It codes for CSAVRKTQYF.

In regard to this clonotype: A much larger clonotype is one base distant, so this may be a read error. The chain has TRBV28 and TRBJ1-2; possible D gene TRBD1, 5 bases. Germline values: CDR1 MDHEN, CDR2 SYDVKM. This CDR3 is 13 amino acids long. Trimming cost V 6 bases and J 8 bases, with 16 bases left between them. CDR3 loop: CASSIGRGDGYTF. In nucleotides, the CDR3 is TGTGCCAGCAGCATAGGACGGGGCGACGGCTACACCTTC.

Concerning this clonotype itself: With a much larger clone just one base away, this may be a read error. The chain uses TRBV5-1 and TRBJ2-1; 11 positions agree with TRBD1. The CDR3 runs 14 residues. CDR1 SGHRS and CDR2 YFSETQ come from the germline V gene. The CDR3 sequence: CTSSLRTGGYEQFF. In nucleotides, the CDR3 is TGCACCAGCAGCTTAAGGACAGGGGGCTATGAGCAGTTCTTC. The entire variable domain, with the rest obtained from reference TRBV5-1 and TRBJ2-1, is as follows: KAGVTQTPRYLIKTRGQQVTLSCSPISGHRSVSWYQQTPGQGLQFLFEYFSETQRNKGNFPGRFSGRQFSNSRSEMNVSTLELGDSALYLCTSSLRTGGYEQFFGPGTRLTVL.

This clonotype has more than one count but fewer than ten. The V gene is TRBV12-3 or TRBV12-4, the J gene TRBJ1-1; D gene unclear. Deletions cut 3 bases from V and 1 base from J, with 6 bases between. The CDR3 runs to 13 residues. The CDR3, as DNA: TGTGCCAGCAGTTTCGGGTCGAACACTGAAGCTTTCTTT. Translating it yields CASSFGSNTEAFF.

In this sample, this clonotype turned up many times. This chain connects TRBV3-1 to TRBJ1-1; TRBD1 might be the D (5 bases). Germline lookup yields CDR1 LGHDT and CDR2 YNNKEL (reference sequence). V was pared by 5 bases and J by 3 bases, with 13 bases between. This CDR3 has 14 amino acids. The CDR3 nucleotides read TGTGCCAGCAGCATGTCCGACAGCTACACTGAAGCTTTCTTT. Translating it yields CASSMSDSYTEAFF. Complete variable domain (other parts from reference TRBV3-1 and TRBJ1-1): DTAVSQTPKYLVTQMGNDKSIKCEQNLGHDTMYWYKQDSKKFLKIMFSYNNKELIINETVPNRFSPKSPDKAHLNLHINSLELGDSAVYFCASSMSDSYTEAFFGQGTRLTVV.

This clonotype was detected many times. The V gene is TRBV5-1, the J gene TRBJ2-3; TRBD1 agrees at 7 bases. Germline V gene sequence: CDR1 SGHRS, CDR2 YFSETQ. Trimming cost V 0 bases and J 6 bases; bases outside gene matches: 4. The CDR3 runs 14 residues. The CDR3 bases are TGCGCCAGCAGCTTGGAGGGGGCAGAGGATACGCAGTATTTT. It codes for CASSLEGAEDTQYF.